This T cell receptor (beta chain) was sequenced for a study of regulatory T cells in long-lasting Graves disease. Study in general: Over 5 years of antithyroid drugs with positive TSH receptor antibodies was taken to mean persistent Graves' disease. General study findings and limits: TRBV28, TRBJ1-2 and TRBJ2-5 were favored in persistent disease.

Both iRepertoire HTBI primers and Arm-PCR of CDR3 regions were used to build the TCR beta libraries. Authors' processing steps: Identification across samples found more than 55 TRBV and about 15 TRBJ segments. From the multiplex PCR reads, TCRdb called clonotypes with MiXCR, one entry per CDR3 protein. TCRdb, not the original authors, processed these V and J calls. The sample comprises around 400,000 distinct CDR3 sequences, under 25% of which are singletons, and 13% to 15% rests with the top ten. As to time point: persistent/refractory GD, antithyroid drugs over 5 years with positive TRAb. Isolated PBMC RNA provided the starting material for the TCR library. EDTA tubes collected around 10 milliliters of peripheral blood. This clonotype showed up many times. Antigen: not known. V lost 0 bases, J lost 5 bases, and 14 bases lay in between. Germline V lookup: CDR1 MNHNS, CDR2 SASEGT. The CDR3 consists of 15 residues.

The origin of this receptor is a female donor with Graves disease. This rearrangement joins TRBV6-1 to TRBJ2-7; D gene ambiguous. Material: peripheral blood mononuclear cells (PBMCs), obtained when the disease was refractory, from a patient treated with antithyroid drugs. As DNA, the CDR3 is TGTGCCAGCAGTGAAGCCCCCGGGTTAGCCCACGAGCAGTACTTC. Amino acids: CASSEAPGLAHEQYF.